This TCR beta chain was found in a study of cytomegalovirus exposure and HLA in healthy donors. A remark on this clone: Antigen unknown.

Trimming took off 3 bases at V and 4 bases at J, with 5 bases between the two ends. The length of the CDR3 is 12 residues. Germline V lookup: CDR1 KGHSH, CDR2 LQKENI. Study-level findings and limits: It emerged from a later analysis that several of the most significant clusters appeared to be linked to common viral pathogens. Presence/absence analyses took donor sequencing depth as roughly uniform. TCR beta sequences reportedly predicted most subjects' HLA-A and HLA-B alleles accurately.

PCR involved 60 Vbeta and 13 Jbeta primers. Here immunoSEQ multiplex PCR was the method, and the copy in TCRdb shows in-frame clones only, minus some. The repertoire holds under 200,000 clones, with 65% to 90% as singletons. Each donor was nominally healthy when sampled (though unrecorded immune exposures were likely). The chain employs TRBV18 and TRBJ2-3; no firm D call. The sequence derives from a woman aged 25 to 39 in good health and CMV-seronegative. The specimen was PBMCs. CDR3 bases: TGTGCCAGCTCACCCGTGTCAGATACGCAGTATTTT. Its protein is CASSPVSDTQYF.